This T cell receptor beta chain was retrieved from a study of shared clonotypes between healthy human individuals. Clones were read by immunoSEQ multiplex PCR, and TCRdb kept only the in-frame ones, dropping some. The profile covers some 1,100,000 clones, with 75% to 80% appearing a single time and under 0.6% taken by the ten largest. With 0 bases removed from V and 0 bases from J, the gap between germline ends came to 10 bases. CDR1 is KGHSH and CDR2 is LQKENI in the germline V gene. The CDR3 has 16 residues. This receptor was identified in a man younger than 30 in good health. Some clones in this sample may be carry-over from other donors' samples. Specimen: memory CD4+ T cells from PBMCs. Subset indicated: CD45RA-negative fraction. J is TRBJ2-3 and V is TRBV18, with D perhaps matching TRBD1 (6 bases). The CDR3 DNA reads TGTGCCAGCTCACCACCTTCACAGGGAAGCACAGATACGCAGTATTTT. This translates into CASSPPSQGSTDTQYF.